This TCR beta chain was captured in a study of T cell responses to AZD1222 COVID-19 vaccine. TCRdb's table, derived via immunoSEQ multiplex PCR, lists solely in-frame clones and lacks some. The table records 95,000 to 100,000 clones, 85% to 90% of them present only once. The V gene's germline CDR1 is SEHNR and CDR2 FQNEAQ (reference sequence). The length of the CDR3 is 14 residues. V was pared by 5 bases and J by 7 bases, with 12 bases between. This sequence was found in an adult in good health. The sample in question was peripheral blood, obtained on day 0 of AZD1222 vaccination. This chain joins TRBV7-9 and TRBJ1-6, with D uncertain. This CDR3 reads CASSTQEGNSPLHF. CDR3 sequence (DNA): TGTGCCAGCAGCACTCAGGAGGGCAATTCACCCCTCCACTTT. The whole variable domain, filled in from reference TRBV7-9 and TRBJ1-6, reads DTGVSQNPRHKITKRGQNVTFRCDPISEHNRLYWYRQTLGQGPEFLTYFQNEAQLEKSRLLSDRFSAERPKGSFSTLEIQRTEQGDSAMYLCASSTQEGNSPLHFGNGTRLTVT.